The 6 T cell receptor beta chains given below trace back to one sample, sequenced in a study of shared clonotypes between healthy human individuals (dated by TCRdb to between 2020 and 2021). The library was produced with the immunoSEQ multiplex PCR assay. TCRdb obtained this table from immuneACCESS and retained in-frame rearrangements with V and J assigned. These tables miss some clones; where compared with another copy, unresolved V genes account for less than half of the shortfall, and the remainder is unexplained. This sample has about half a million clones in its table, and approximately 81% of those were observed once. About 12% of the sample is held by the ten biggest clonotypes. Sequencing used PBMCs. The source of these receptors is a woman aged 40 to 50 in good health. Some clones in this sample may be carry-over from other donors' samples.

The V gene is TRBV7-9, the J gene TRBJ2-1; TRBD2 matches at 8 bases. Germline CDR1 reads SEHNR; CDR2 reads FQNEAQ (reference sequence). The J segment lost 0 bases and the V segment lost 5 bases, leaving 3 bases of the junction unmatched. The CDR3 consists of 15 residues. CDR3 DNA: TGTGCCAGCAGCATAAGCGGGAGCTCCTACAATGAGCAGTTCTTC. Its protein product is CASSISGSSYNEQFF.

Turning to this clone: At one boundary the junction diverges from the germline segment, which might be a read error. The chain recombines TRBV7-7 with TRBJ2-3, with 7 bases identical to TRBD1. CDR3 length equals 14 residues. CDR1 and CDR2 from the germline V gene are SSHAT and FNYEAQ (reference sequence). The CDR3 spells CASSSGQFTDTQYF. Here the CDR3 DNA reads TGTGCTAGCAGCTCGGGACAGTTCACAGATACGCAGTATTTT.

As for this clone: The sample holds other DNA sequences that translate to the same CDR3. The rearrangement uses TRBV28 and TRBJ2-7; TRBD1 aligns across 10 bases. The V segment lost 4 bases and the J segment 3 bases; nucleotides outside the gene matches: 6. Germline V gene sequence: CDR1 MDHEN, CDR2 SYDVKM. CDR3 size: 15 residues. The CDR3 DNA is TGTGCCAGCAGTTCCCCCGGGACAGGGGACTACGAGCAGTACTTC. It yields the protein CASSSPGTGDYEQYF.

The chain is built from TRBV27 and TRBJ2-2; tentatively, D is TRBD1 (5 bases). The CDR3 has 15 residues. Germline V gene sequence: CDR1 MNHEY, CDR2 SMNVEV (reference sequence). V was trimmed by 5 bases and J by 0 bases, leaving 10 bases between them. CDR3 protein: CASSPPGSNTGELFF. The CDR3, as DNA: TGTGCCAGCAGTCCCCCAGGGTCGAACACCGGGGAGCTGTTTTTT.

The chain couples TRBV15 to TRBJ2-1; no firm D call. V dropped 2 bases and J dropped 7 bases, with 12 bases sitting between them. The germline V gene encodes CDR1 LNHNV and CDR2 YYDKDF (reference sequence). CDR3 size: 14 residues. CDR3 nucleotide sequence: TGTGCCACCAGCAGATTTGCAATTGGGAATGAGCAGTTCTTC. Amino acids: CATSRFAIGNEQFF.

This rearrangement joins TRBV7-3 to TRBJ2-1; TRBD2 might be the D (6 bases). CDR1 SGHTA and CDR2 FQGTGA come from the germline V gene. The CDR3 is 15 amino acids. With 4 bases removed from V and 1 base from J, the gap between germline ends came to 11 bases. CDR3 in DNA: TGTGCCAGCAGCTCCCGGGACTCGTCCTACAATGAGCAGTTCTTC. Translating it yields CASSSRDSSYNEQFF.